This TCR beta chain was retrieved from a study of T cells in Graves' hyperthyroidism and ophthalmopathy. Study details: The initial diagnosis was the point when peripheral blood was collected, ahead of any treatment. Study-level results: A model of 13 V-J pairs discriminated ophthalmopathy from stable hyperthyroidism.

This clonotype was observed at least ten times. Its matching antigen is unknown. The CDR3 has 13 residues. The V and J ends lost 6 bases and 3 bases respectively, with 11 bases between them. Researchers amplified the TCR beta CDR3 regions from RNA transcripts. Initially, a first-round RT-PCR of the TCR CDR3 employed the HTBI primer set. TCRdb ran MiXCR on the multiplex PCR reads and lists one entry per CDR3 protein. The data show 550,000 to 800,000 distinct CDR3 sequences, around 15% seen once. It was uncontrolled infection, other autoimmune disease, pregnancy or lactation that excluded patients. Diagnoses were made from clinical symptoms, serum measures (thyroxine and TRAb), thyroid ultrasound and orbital computed tomography.

The receptor was derived from a man between 18 and 29 years old with Graves' hyperthyroidism. Sequencing input: blood. This chain uses TRBV12-3 or TRBV12-4 with TRBJ1-2; D is ambiguous. CDR3 sequence (DNA): TGTGCCAGCAGCCCCCAGCCCCACTATGGCTACACCTTC. Amino acid sequence: CASSPQPHYGYTF.